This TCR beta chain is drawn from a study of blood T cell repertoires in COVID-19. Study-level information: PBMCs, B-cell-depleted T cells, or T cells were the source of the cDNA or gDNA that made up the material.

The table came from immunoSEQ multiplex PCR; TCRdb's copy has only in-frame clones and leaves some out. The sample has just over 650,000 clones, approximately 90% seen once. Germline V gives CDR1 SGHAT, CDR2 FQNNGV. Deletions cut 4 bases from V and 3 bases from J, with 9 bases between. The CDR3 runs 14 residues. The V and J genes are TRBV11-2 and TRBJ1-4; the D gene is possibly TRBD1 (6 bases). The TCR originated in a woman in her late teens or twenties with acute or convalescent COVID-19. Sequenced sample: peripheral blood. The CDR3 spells CASSSGQANEKLFF. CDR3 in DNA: TGTGCCAGCAGCTCGGGACAAGCTAATGAAAAACTGTTTTTT.